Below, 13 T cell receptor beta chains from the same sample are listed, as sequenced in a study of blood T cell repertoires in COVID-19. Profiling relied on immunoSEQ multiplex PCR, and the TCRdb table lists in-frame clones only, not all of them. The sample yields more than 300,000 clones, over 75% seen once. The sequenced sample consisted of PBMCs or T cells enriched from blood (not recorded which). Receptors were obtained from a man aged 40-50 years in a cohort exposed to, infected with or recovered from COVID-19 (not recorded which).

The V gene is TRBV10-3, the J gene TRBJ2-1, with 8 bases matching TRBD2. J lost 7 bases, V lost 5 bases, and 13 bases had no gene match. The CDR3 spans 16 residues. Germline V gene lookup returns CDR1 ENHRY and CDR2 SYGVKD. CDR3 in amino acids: CAISSPGTRGGNEQFF. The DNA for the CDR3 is TGTGCCATCAGTAGTCCGGGGACTAGGGGTGGGAATGAGCAGTTCTTC.

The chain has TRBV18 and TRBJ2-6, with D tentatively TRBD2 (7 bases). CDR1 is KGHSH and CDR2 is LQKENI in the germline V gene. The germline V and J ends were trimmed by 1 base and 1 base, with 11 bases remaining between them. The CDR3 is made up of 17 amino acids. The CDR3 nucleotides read TGTGCCAGCTCACCACGGGGGGGCGCATCTGGGGCCAACGTCCTGACTTTC. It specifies CASSPRGGASGANVLTF. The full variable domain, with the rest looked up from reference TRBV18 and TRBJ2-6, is NAGVMQNPRHLVRRRGQEARLRCSPMKGHSHVYWYRQLPEEGLKFMVYLQKENIIDESGMPKERFSAEFPKEGPSILRIQQVVRGDSAAYFCASSPRGGASGANVLTFGAGSRLTVL.

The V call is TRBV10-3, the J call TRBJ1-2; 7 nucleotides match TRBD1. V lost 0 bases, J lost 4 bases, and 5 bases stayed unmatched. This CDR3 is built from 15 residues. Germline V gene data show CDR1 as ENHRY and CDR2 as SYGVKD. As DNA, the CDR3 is TGTGCCATCAGTGAGTCAGGACAGGTACTCTATGGCTACACCTTC. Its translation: CAISESGQVLYGYTF.

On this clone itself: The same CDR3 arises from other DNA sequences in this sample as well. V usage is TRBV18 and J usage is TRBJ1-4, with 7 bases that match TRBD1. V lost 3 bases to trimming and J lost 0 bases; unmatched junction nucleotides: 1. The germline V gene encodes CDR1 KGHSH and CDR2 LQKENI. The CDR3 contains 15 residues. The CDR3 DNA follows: TGTGCCAGCTCACCCGACAGGGCAACTAATGAAAAACTGTTTTTT. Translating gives CASSPDRATNEKLFF.

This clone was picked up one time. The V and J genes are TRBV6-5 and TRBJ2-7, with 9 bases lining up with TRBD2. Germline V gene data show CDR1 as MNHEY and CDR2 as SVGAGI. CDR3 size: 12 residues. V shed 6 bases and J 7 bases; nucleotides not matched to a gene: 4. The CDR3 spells CASSHSGREQYF. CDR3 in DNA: TGTGCCAGCAGCCATAGCGGGAGAGAGCAGTACTTC.

CDR3 sequence reads: CASSYKSPSSPLHF. As DNA, the CDR3 is TGTGCCAGCAGTTATAAGAGCCCTAGCTCACCCCTCCACTTT. J is TRBJ1-6 and V is TRBV6-5; unclear D gene. The CDR3 has 14 amino acids. Germline CDR1 and CDR2: MNHEY and SVGAGI. V was trimmed by 3 bases and J by 10 bases, leaving 13 bases between them.

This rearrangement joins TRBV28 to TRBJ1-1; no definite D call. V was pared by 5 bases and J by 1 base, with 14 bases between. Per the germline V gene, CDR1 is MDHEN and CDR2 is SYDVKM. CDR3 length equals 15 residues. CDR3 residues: CASSPPGLRNTEAFF. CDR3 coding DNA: TGTGCCAGCAGTCCCCCTGGACTCCGGAACACTGAAGCTTTCTTT.

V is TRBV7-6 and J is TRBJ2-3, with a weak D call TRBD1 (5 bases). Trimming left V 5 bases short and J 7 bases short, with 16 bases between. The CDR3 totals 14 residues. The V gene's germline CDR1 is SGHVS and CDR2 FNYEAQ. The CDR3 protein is CASSARQFPNTQYF. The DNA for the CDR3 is TGTGCCAGCAGCGCTCGACAGTTCCCTAATACGCAGTATTTT.

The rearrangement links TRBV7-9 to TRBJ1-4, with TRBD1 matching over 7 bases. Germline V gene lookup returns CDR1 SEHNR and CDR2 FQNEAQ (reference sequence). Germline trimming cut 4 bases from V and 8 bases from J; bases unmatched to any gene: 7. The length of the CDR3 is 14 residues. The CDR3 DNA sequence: TGTGCCAGCAGCTCGAGAACGACAGGGGAAAAACTGTTTTTT. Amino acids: CASSSRTTGEKLFF. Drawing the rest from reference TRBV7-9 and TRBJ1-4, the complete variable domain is DTGVSQNPRHKITKRGQNVTFRCDPISEHNRLYWYRQTLGQGPEFLTYFQNEAQLEKSRLLSDRFSAERPKGSFSTLEIQRTEQGDSAMYLCASSSRTTGEKLFFGSGTQLSVL.

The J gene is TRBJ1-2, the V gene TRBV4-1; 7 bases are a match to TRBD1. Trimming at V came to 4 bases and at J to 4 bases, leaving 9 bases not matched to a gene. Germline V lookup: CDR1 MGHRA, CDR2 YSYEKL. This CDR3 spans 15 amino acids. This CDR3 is CASSPQEGQIYGYTF. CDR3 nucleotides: TGCGCCAGCAGCCCGCAGGAGGGACAGATCTATGGCTACACCTTC.

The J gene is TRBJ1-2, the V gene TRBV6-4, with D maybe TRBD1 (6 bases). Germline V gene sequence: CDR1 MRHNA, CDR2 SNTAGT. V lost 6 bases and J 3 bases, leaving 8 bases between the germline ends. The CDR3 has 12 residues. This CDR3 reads CASRDSYYGYTF. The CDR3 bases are TGTGCCAGCAGGGACAGCTACTATGGCTACACCTTC.

Here the CDR3 reads CASSLGDRSTNEKLFF. CDR3 sequence (DNA): TGTGCCAGCAGCCTCGGGGACAGGAGTACTAATGAAAAACTGTTTTTT. The chain joins TRBV7-9 to TRBJ1-4, with TRBD1 matching 8 bases. The CDR3 runs 16 residues. Germline assignment: CDR1 SEHNR and CDR2 FQNEAQ (reference sequence). After removal of 5 bases from V and 2 bases from J, the junction contained 7 bases not matched to a gene. The whole variable domain, remainder taken from reference TRBV7-9 and TRBJ1-4, is DTGVSQNPRHKITKRGQNVTFRCDPISEHNRLYWYRQTLGQGPEFLTYFQNEAQLEKSRLLSDRFSAERPKGSFSTLEIQRTEQGDSAMYLCASSLGDRSTNEKLFFGSGTQLSVL.

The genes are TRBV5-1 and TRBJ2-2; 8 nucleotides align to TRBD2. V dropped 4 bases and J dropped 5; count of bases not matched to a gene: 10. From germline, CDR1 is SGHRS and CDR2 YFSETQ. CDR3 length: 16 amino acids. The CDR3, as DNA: TGCGCCAGCAGCGAGGACAGCGGGAGAGGGACCGGGGAGCTGTTTTTT. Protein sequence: CASSEDSGRGTGELFF.